One and the same sample provided the 7 T cell receptor beta chains below, sequenced in a study of vaccination and CD4 T cells after COVID-19 (dated by TCRdb to 2021 to 2024). These receptors have no known antigen. The library was obtained by PCR. The sequencer was an Illumina iSeq 100. DNA from cultured CD4+ T cells underwent TCR sequencing with the Oncomine TCR Beta short-read assay at the Johns Hopkins FTIC core. Through fastp at Q25 and MiXCR, TCRdb rebuilt clones from the public reads, retaining in-frame beta chains. Rows with a matching CDR3 protein are joined into one entry that keeps the most common DNA and genes. Recorded for this sample are around 5,900 distinct CDR3 sequences; around two fifths of them occurred a single time. The ten biggest clones cover 11% of the sample. This specimen's treatment or condition label, interpreted: approximately 9-day PBMC culture with coronavirus spike peptide pools or control peptides (ViraFEST assay).

Specimen: CD4+ T cells from blood, cultured in vitro. The receptors originated from a human donor who had recovered from COVID-19.

The chain recombines TRBV5-4 with TRBJ2-5, with D perhaps TRBD1 (5 bases). CDR1 and CDR2 from the germline V gene are SGHNT and YYREEE (reference sequence). The length of the CDR3 is 14 residues. Between the trimmed V and J ends, which lost 4 bases and 1 base, there was a span of 11 bases. The CDR3 DNA reads as TGTGCCAGCAGCCTCAATAGGGGCCAAGAGACCCAGTACTTC. It encodes CASSLNRGQETQYF. The full variable domain, its missing parts supplied by reference TRBV5-4 and TRBJ2-5, is ETGVTQSPTHLIKTRGQQVTLRCSSQSGHNTVSWYQQALGQGPQFIFQYYREEENGRGNFPPRFSGLQFPNYSSELNVNALELDDSALYLCASSLNRGQETQYFGPGTRLLVL.

The chain couples TRBV20-1 to TRBJ1-2; D is unclear. The CDR3 totals 16 residues. Looked up from germline, CDR1 is DFQATT and CDR2 is SNEGSKA (reference sequence). The V gene lost 5 bases and the J gene lost 4 bases, with 23 bases spanning the gap. DNA for the CDR3: TGCAGTGCTCCCTCCGAGCGCAGAACCCCGTCCTATGGCTACACCTTC. Translation: CSAPSERRTPSYGYTF.

Judged by abundance, this clonotype is medium-sized (0.01 to 0.1%). The chain has TRBV20-1 and TRBJ2-7; D ambiguous. V was trimmed by 3 bases and J by 6 bases, leaving 9 bases between them. This CDR3 contains 11 residues. Per germline, CDR1 DFQATT and CDR2 SNEGSKA (reference sequence). The CDR3 reads CSASPPLEQYF. Here the CDR3 DNA reads TGCAGTGCTAGTCCCCCCCTCGAGCAGTACTTC.

This clonotype was found a few times. The J gene is TRBJ1-2, the V gene TRBV7-2, with a weak D call TRBD1 (6 bases). The CDR3 length is 13 residues. Germline CDR1 is SGHTA and CDR2 is FQGNSA. V lost 5 bases, J lost 3 bases, and 10 bases lay in between. The CDR3 spells CASSRTEHYGYTF. The CDR3 coding sequence is TGTGCCAGCAGCCGGACAGAGCACTATGGCTACACCTTC.

This sequence joins TRBV7-2 and TRBJ2-7, with unresolved D. CDR1 is SGHTA and CDR2 is FQGNSA in the germline V gene. With 5 bases removed from V and 4 bases from J, the gap between germline ends came to 18 bases. This CDR3 comprises 15 residues. The CDR3 loop reads CASSRRVGKEYEQYF. DNA of the CDR3: TGTGCCAGCAGCCGCAGAGTGGGGAAGGAGTACGAGCAGTACTTC. Drawing the rest from reference TRBV7-2 and TRBJ2-7, the complete variable domain is GAGVSQSPSNKVTEKGKDVELRCDPISGHTALYWYRQSLGQGLEFLIYFQGNSAPDKSGLPSDRFSAERTGGSVSTLTIQRTQQEDSAVYLCASSRRVGKEYEQYFGPGTRLTVT.

This clonotype appeared a few times. CDR3 sequence (DNA): TGCAGTGCTAGAGATGGGGGGTTGAACACTGAAGCTTTCTTT. This encodes CSARDGGLNTEAFF. The chain carries TRBV20-1 and TRBJ1-1; a possible D gene is TRBD1 (5 bases). The CDR3 runs to 14 residues. CDR1 and CDR2 from the germline V gene are DFQATT and SNEGSKA (reference sequence). V was shortened by 0 bases and J by 0 bases, with 8 bases between the two germline ends.

Only a few counts were recorded for this clonotype. The chain recombines TRBV20-1 with TRBJ1-5, with a tentative D call TRBD1 (5 bases). Between the trimmed V and J ends, which lost 4 bases and 5 bases, there was a span of 12 bases. From germline, CDR1 is DFQATT and CDR2 SNEGSKA (reference sequence). This CDR3 comprises 13 residues. CDR3 protein: CSAKGTSDQPQHF. The DNA of the CDR3 is TGCAGTGCTAAAGGGACGTCCGATCAGCCCCAGCATTTT.